The clone carrying this T cell receptor (beta chain) has at least ten counts. These data belong to a study of patients and donors after allogeneic stem cell transplantation. The CDR3 spans 11 residues. Trimming pared 5 bases from V and 4 bases from J, leaving 5 bases between. CDR1 SEHNR and CDR2 FQNEAQ come from the germline V gene (reference sequence). TCRdb re-analysed the RT-PCR reads in MiXCR, keeping a single row per CDR3 protein. This sample yields fewer than 75,000 distinct CDR3 sequences, of which 10% to 15% are seen a single time; more than 25% belongs to the top ten. The V and J genes are TRBV7-9 and TRBJ1-1; no clear D. The sequence was collected from a human donor who was either an allogeneic HSCT recipient or a stem cell or donor lymphocyte infusion donor (not recorded which). It is not recorded whose cells these are; they may come from a transplant donor. Sequences were obtained from blood, either unsorted or a sorted T cell fraction (not recorded which). In DNA form, the CDR3 reads TGTGCCAGCAGCCCTTCCACTGAAGCTTTCTTT. Translating gives CASSPSTEAFF.